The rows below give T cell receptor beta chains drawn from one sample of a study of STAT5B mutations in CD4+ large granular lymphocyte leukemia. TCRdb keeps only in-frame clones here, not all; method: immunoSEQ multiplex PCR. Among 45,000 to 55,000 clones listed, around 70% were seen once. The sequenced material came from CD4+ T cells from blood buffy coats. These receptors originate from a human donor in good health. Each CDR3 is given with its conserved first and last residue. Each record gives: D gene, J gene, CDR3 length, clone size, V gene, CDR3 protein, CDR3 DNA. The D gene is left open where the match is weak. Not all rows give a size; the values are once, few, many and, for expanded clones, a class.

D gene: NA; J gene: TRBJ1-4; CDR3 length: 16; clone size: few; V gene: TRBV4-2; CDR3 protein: CASSQGGGETNEKLFF; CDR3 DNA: TGTGCCAGCAGCCAAGGGGGGGGAGAGACTAATGAAAAACTGTTTTTT
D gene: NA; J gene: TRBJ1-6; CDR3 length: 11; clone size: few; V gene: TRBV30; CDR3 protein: CAWSPGGSLHF; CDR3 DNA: TGTGCCTGGAGTCCTGGGGGGTCCCTCCACTTT
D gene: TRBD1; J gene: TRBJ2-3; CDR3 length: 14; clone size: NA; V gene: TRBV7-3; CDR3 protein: CASSEGQTTDTQYF; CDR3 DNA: TGTGCCAGCAGCGAGGGACAGACCACAGATACGCAGTATTTT
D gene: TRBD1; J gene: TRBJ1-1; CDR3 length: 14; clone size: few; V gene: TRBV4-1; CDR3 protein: CASSHRDRDAEAFF; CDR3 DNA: TGCGCCAGCAGCCACCGGGACAGGGATGCTGAAGCTTTCTTT
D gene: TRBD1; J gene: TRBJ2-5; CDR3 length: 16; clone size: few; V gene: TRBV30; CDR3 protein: CAWRPRPGQGEETQYF; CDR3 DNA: TGTGCCTGGAGGCCTCGGCCGGGACAGGGTGAGGAGACCCAGTACTTC
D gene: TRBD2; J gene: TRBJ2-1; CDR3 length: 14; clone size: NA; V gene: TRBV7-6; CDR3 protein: CASSSGGVGNEQFF; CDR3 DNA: TGTGCCAGCAGCTCGGGGGGGGTGGGCAATGAGCAGTTCTTC
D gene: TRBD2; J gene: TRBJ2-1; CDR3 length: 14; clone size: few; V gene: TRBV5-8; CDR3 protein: CASSGLAGADEQFF; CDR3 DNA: TGTGCCAGCAGCGGACTAGCGGGGGCGGATGAGCAGTTCTTC
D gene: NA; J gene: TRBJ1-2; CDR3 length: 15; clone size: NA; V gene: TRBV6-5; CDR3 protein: CASSYSWDTNYGYTF; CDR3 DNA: TGTGCCAGCAGTTACTCCTGGGATACCAACTATGGCTACACCTTC
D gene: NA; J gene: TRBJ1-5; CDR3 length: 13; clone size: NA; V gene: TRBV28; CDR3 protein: CASSLLGNQPQHF; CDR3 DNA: TGTGCCAGCAGTTTATTAGGGAATCAGCCCCAGCATTTT
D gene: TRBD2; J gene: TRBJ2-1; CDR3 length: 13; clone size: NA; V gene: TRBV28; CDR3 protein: CASRTSGAGEQFF; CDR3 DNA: TGTGCCAGCCGGACTAGCGGGGCCGGTGAGCAGTTCTTC
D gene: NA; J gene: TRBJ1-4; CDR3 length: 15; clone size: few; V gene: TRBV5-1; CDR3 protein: CASSIGRATNEKLFF; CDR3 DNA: TGCGCCAGCAGCATCGGACGAGCAACTAATGAAAAACTGTTTTTT
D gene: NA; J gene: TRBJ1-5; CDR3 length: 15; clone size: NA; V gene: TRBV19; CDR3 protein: CASSPNPGGNQPQHF; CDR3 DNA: TGTGCCAGTAGTCCCAACCCGGGGGGCAATCAGCCCCAGCATTTT
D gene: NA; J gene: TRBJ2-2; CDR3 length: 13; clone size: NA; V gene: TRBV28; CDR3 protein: CASRRALTGELFF; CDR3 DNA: TGTGCCAGCAGGAGGGCGCTCACCGGGGAGCTGTTTTTT
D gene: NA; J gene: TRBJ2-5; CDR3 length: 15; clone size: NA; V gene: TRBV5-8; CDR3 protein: CASSLGGQSQETQYF; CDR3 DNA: TGTGCCAGCAGCTTGGGTGGACAGAGCCAAGAGACCCAGTACTTC
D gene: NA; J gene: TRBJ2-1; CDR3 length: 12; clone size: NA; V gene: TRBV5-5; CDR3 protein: CASRKTGDEQFF; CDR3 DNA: TGTGCCAGCAGAAAAACCGGGGATGAGCAGTTCTTC
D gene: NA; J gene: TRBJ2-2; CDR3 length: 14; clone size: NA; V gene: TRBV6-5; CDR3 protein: CASSPDFSGGELFF; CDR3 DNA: TGTGCCAGCAGCCCGGACTTCTCCGGCGGGGAGCTGTTTTTT
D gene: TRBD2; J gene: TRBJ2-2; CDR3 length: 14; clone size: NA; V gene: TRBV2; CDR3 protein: CASKGLAGTGELFF; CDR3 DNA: TGTGCCAGCAAAGGACTAGCGGGGACCGGGGAGCTGTTTTTT
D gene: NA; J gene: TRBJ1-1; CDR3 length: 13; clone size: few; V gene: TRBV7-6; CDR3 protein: CASSRGTNTEAFF; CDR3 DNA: TGTGCCAGCAGCCGCGGGACCAACACTGAAGCTTTCTTT
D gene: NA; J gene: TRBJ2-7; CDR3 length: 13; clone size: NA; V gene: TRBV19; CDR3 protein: CASTPQGGGEQYF; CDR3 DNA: TGTGCCAGTACTCCCCAGGGGGGGGGCGAGCAGTACTTC
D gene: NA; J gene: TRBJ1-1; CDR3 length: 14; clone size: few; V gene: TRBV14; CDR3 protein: CASSQAGVSTEAFF; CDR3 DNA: TGTGCCAGCAGCCAAGCAGGGGTGAGCACTGAAGCTTTCTTT